Following are 14 T cell receptor beta chains from one sample sequenced in a study of T cell responses to AZD1222 COVID-19 vaccine. TCRdb's table, derived via immunoSEQ multiplex PCR, lists solely in-frame clones and lacks some. The sample lists 150,000 to 200,000 clones; 92% were seen once. The sequenced sample was peripheral blood, obtained on day 0 of MenACWY control vaccination. These receptors originate from an adult in good health.

This chain links TRBV9 with TRBJ2-7, with 12 positions matching TRBD1. CDR1 and CDR2 from the germline V gene are SGDLS and YYNGEE. The CDR3 totals 15 residues. V shed 3 bases, J shed 5 bases, and the junction held 6 bases outside the gene matches. The CDR3 reads CASSATGTGGHEQYF. The CDR3 region has the DNA TGTGCCAGCAGCGCCACCGGGACAGGGGGCCACGAGCAGTACTTC. Full variable domain (rest looked up from reference TRBV9 and TRBJ2-7): DSGVTQTPKHLITATGQRVTLRCSPRSGDLSVYWYQQSLDQGLQFLIQYYNGEERAKGNILERFSAQQFPDLHSELNLSSLELGDSALYFCASSATGTGGHEQYFGPGTRLTVT.

In this sample, this clone turned up once. The chain combines TRBV7-8 with TRBJ1-2; D gene unclear. CDR3 length equals 14 residues. V dropped 5 bases and J dropped 1 base, with 11 bases sitting between them. Germline CDR1 reads SGHVS; CDR2 reads FQNEAQ. CDR3 DNA: TGTGCCAGCAGCCTGGAGGGATTTAACTATGGCTACACCTTC. Encoded protein: CASSLEGFNYGYTF.

This rearrangement joins TRBV14 to TRBJ1-1; unclear D gene. Germline V gives CDR1 SGHDN, CDR2 FVKESK. The CDR3 has 13 residues. V lost 2 bases and J lost 1, with 5 bases in between. The DNA for the CDR3 is TGTGCCAGCAGCCAATCCGCGAACACTGAAGCTTTCTTT. Translated: CASSQSANTEAFF.

The chain uses TRBV5-1 and TRBJ1-1; no definite D call. With 3 bases removed from V and 1 base from J, the gap between germline ends came to 10 bases. The CDR3 consists of 14 residues. Germline V gives CDR1 SGHRS, CDR2 YFSETQ. CDR3 loop: CASSSETRNTEAFF. CDR3 in DNA: TGCGCCAGCAGCTCGGAAACAAGGAACACTGAAGCTTTCTTT.

The chain recombines TRBV7-2 with TRBJ1-2; D is unclear. The CDR3 runs to 14 residues. Germline V gene sequence: CDR1 SGHTA, CDR2 FQGNSA. V was trimmed by 5 bases and J by 4 bases, leaving 14 bases between them. The CDR3 region has the DNA TGTGCCAGCAGCCCTGGGAGGGAGAGCTATGGCTACACCTTC. It is translated as CASSPGRESYGYTF. The complete variable domain, with remaining parts taken from reference TRBV7-2 and TRBJ1-2, reads GAGVSQSPSNKVTEKGKDVELRCDPISGHTALYWYRQSLGQGLEFLIYFQGNSAPDKSGLPSDRFSAERTGGSVSTLTIQRTQQEDSAVYLCASSPGRESYGYTFGSGTRLTVV.

This chain connects TRBV10-1 to TRBJ1-3; D gene unclear. CDR1 and CDR2 (germline): WNHNN, SYGVQD (reference sequence). This CDR3 is 14 amino acids long. The V end was cut by 2 bases, the J end by 0 bases, with 5 bases between. CDR3 coding DNA: TGCGCCAGCAGTGAGCAGATCTCTGGAAACACCATATATTTT. Translated, it gives CASSEQISGNTIYF.

This chain uses TRBV30 with TRBJ1-2; D perhaps matches TRBD1 (5 bases). This CDR3 spans 12 amino acids. V dropped 1 base and J dropped 2 bases, with 5 bases sitting between them. The germline V gene has CDR1 GTSNPN and CDR2 SVGIG (reference sequence). The chain's CDR3 is CAWSEGNYGYTF. The DNA for the CDR3 is TGTGCCTGGAGTGAGGGGAACTATGGCTACACCTTC.

The chain recombines TRBV2 with TRBJ1-2, with D perhaps TRBD1 (5 bases). Trimming pared 6 bases from V and 4 bases from J, leaving 15 bases between. This CDR3 spans 14 amino acids. Germline CDR1 and CDR2: SNHLY and FYNNEI. Written as DNA, the CDR3 is TGTGCCAGCAGCCCATTCCAGGGATCCTATGGCTACACCTTC. Protein sequence: CASSPFQGSYGYTF.

The chain joins TRBV24-1 to TRBJ1-2; D not certain. Trimming removed 4 bases at V and 4 bases at J, with 9 bases between. CDR1 is KGHDR, CDR2 SFDVKD, per germline. This CDR3 is built from 13 residues. DNA of the CDR3: TGTGCCACCAGTGACAACAGTTTCTATGGCTACACCTTC. Translated: CATSDNSFYGYTF.

The genes are TRBV4-2 and TRBJ1-4; 9 nucleotides align to TRBD1. CDR3 length: 16 residues. The germline gives CDR1 LGHNA, CDR2 YNFKEQ. The J segment lost 9 bases and the V segment lost 0 bases, leaving 8 bases of the junction unmatched. In nucleotides, the CDR3 is TGTGCCAGCAGCCAAGATACCGGACAGGGGAATCAAAAACTGTTTTTT. It yields the protein CASSQDTGQGNQKLFF.

V gene TRBV19 combines with J gene TRBJ1-3, with D maybe TRBD1 (6 bases). V gave up 6 bases and J gave up 4 bases, with 16 bases separating them. Germline-derived CDR1 and CDR2 are LNHDA and SQIVND (reference sequence). This CDR3 is 15 amino acids long. The CDR3: CASSSPPGAGNTIYF. DNA of the CDR3: TGTGCCAGTAGCTCCCCCCCAGGGGCAGGAAACACCATATATTTT.

The chain employs TRBV4-2 and TRBJ1-6; D not resolved. The germline gives CDR1 LGHNA, CDR2 YNFKEQ. Trimming took off 3 bases at V and 4 bases at J, with 7 bases between the two ends. CDR3 size: 14 residues. The CDR3 protein is CASSQAVYNSPLHF. DNA for the CDR3: TGTGCCAGCAGCCAGGCAGTTTATAATTCACCCCTCCACTTT.

The chain links TRBV9 to TRBJ1-4, with TRBD1 as a possible D gene (5 bases). The germline V gene encodes CDR1 SGDLS and CDR2 YYNGEE. V was shortened by 0 bases and J by 7 bases, with 10 bases between the two germline ends. The CDR3 has 14 residues. CDR3 in amino acids: CASSVEGRSEKLFF. CDR3 nucleotide sequence: TGTGCCAGCAGCGTAGAGGGGCGTTCTGAAAAACTGTTTTTT.

This chain joins TRBV2 and TRBJ2-5, with D possibly TRBD1 on 6 matching bases. Germline V gives CDR1 SNHLY, CDR2 FYNNEI. With 6 bases removed from V and 5 bases from J, the gap between germline ends came to 16 bases. The CDR3 totals 14 residues. CDR3 region: CASRSTGTVETQYF. The CDR3 DNA follows: TGTGCCAGCAGAAGTACAGGGACGGTTGAGACCCAGTACTTC.